The clone carrying this T cell receptor beta chain was counted many times. The authors amplified TCR beta CDR3 regions, and they did so from RNA transcripts for repertoire sequencing. Second-round multiplex PCR came after a first-round RT-PCR that employed HTBI primers. MiXCR was run by TCRdb on the multiplex PCR reads, yielding one entry per CDR3 protein. Among about 240,000 distinct CDR3 sequences listed, roughly 50% were seen once. The data originate from a study of Graves' ophthalmopathy and Graves' hyperthyroidism. This CDR3 spans 15 amino acids. Between the trimmed V and J ends, which lost 0 bases and 5 bases, there was a span of 12 bases. Germline V gene lookup returns CDR1 SGDLS and CDR2 YYNGEE.

This rearrangement joins TRBV9 to TRBJ1-5; no firm D call. Sequenced sample: peripheral blood. This sequence originates from an adult man with Graves' ophthalmopathy. This chain's CDR3 is CASSVAGRWDQPQHF. CDR3 bases: TGTGCCAGCAGCGTAGCGGGCAGGTGGGATCAGCCCCAGCATTTT.